This entry concerns a single T cell receptor beta chain. This entry comes from a study of shared clonotypes between healthy human individuals. CD8 cells classed as naive were CD45RO-negative and positively selected for CCR7, excluding terminally differentiated effector memory CD45RA+ cells. Replicate PCRs for sorted subsets used around 200 ng DNA; this equaled 25,000 to 30,000 T cell genomes. Clones were sequenced by immunoSEQ multiplex PCR, and TCRdb holds only the in-frame ones, with some missing. The sample lists some 1,900,000 clones; just under 95% were seen once. CDR1 and CDR2 from the germline V gene are MNHEY and SVGAGI. This CDR3 region has 13 residues. The V end was cut by 4 bases, the J end by 4 bases, with 8 bases between.

This receptor was obtained from a man aged 18-30 years in good health. Sequencing input: naive CD8+ T cells sorted from blood. V gene TRBV6-5 combines with J gene TRBJ1-5, with D perhaps matching TRBD1 (5 bases). This CDR3 reads CASSLQANQPQHF. Written as DNA, the CDR3 is TGTGCCAGCAGTTTACAGGCGAATCAGCCCCAGCATTTT.